The 31 T cell receptor beta chains below all came from one sample that was sequenced in a study of blood T cells in healthy people across ages. Then a second PCR, running about 6 to 12 cycles, was carried out with a sample-barcoded 5' primer and a J-beta primer mix. One entry per CDR3 protein results from TCRdb running MiXCR on the 5' RACE reads. The sample records about 970,000 distinct CDR3 sequences, around 54% being singletons. Sequencing was performed on blood. These receptors were obtained from a woman aged 55-69 years in good health.

The CDR3 protein is CASSQREGRIGEQYF. CDR3 nucleotide sequence: TGCGCCAGCAGCCAGCGGGAGGGCCGAATAGGCGAGCAGTACTTC. This chain joins TRBV5-1 and TRBJ2-5; 10 bases map to TRBD2. The J call may be faulty, since TRBJ2-7 better matches the DNA end. The CDR3 runs to 15 residues. In germline, CDR1 is SGHRS, CDR2 YFSETQ.

With regard to this clonotype: A much larger clone differs by one base, so this may be a read error. The chain joins TRBV5-6 to TRBJ2-6, with D possibly being TRBD1 (5 bases). The germline V gene has CDR1 SGHDT and CDR2 YYEEEE. V shed 4 bases and J shed 2 bases, with 13 bases lying between them. The CDR3 covers 16 residues. The CDR3 nucleotides are TGTGCCAGCAGCCATCTTCGGACAACTGGGGCCAACGTCCTGACTTTC. It specifies CASSHLRTTGANVLTF.

This clonotype has a single count. The chain couples TRBV27 to TRBJ1-6; tentative D call: TRBD1 (6 bases). The CDR3 extends over 15 amino acids. Trimming left V 4 bases short and J 10 bases short, with 17 bases between. Germline V CDR1 and CDR2: MNHEY, SMNVEV (reference sequence). CDR3 in amino acids: CASSSTPGGRSPLHF. The CDR3 DNA sequence: TGTGCCAGCAGTTCTACCCCCGGGGGGCGATCACCCCTCCACTTT.

This clonotype came up a few times. The rearrangement joins TRBV29-1 to TRBJ2-1, with TRBD2 identical over 10 bases. CDR3 length: 13 residues. Unmatched junction bases numbered 10, after V lost 8 bases and J lost 9 bases. Germline V gene data show CDR1 as SQVTM and CDR2 as ANQGSEA. The CDR3: CSSGLAEGVEQFF. CDR3 nucleotides: TGCAGCTCTGGACTAGCGGAGGGGGTTGAGCAGTTCTTC.

The chain joins TRBV11-2 to TRBJ2-1; the match to TRBD2 covers 8 bases. CDR1 and CDR2 from the germline V gene are SGHAT and FQNNGV. The CDR3 contains 15 residues. Trimming at V came to 7 bases and at J to 8 bases, leaving 13 bases not matched to a gene. The DNA of the CDR3 is TGTGCCAGCACCCTAACCGGGACTAGTTGGGATGAGCAGTTCTTC. Protein sequence: CASTLTGTSWDEQFF.

This clonotype was found a few times. CDR3 DNA sequence: TGCAGCGTTGAATCTGCAGGACATACGGGGGCCAACGTCCTGACTTTC. Encoded protein: CSVESAGHTGANVLTF. The rearrangement links TRBV29-1 to TRBJ2-6; D is perhaps TRBD1 (5 bases). The CDR3 extends over 16 amino acids. V lost 2 bases and J 4 bases, leaving 15 bases between the germline ends. CDR1 and CDR2 from the germline V gene are SQVTM and ANQGSEA.

The sample holds a few counts of this clonotype. The chain couples TRBV2 to TRBJ2-3, with D uncertain. The CDR3 has 14 residues. V lost 4 bases, J lost 3 bases, and 11 bases lay in between. CDR1 and CDR2 from the germline V gene are SNHLY and FYNNEI. This CDR3 is CASSASSSTDTQYF. CDR3 nucleotides: TGTGCCAGCAGTGCGTCCAGTTCGACAGATACGCAGTATTTT.

The V and J genes are TRBV19 and TRBJ2-4, with 12 bases fitting TRBD1. Germline CDR1 reads LNHDA; CDR2 reads SQIVND (reference sequence). The CDR3 loop spans 13 amino acids. V shed 8 bases, J shed 13 bases, and the junction held 9 bases outside the gene matches. CDR3 in DNA: TGTGCCAGTGCAAGGGACAGGGGGCTTGAGCAGTACTTC. This codes for CASARDRGLEQYF.

This clonotype was seen a few times. The CDR3 region has the DNA TGTGCCAGCAGTTTAGCGGGACTCAAGTTCTACGAGCAGTACTTC. Its translation is CASSLAGLKFYEQYF. The rearrangement joins TRBV12-3 or TRBV12-4 to TRBJ2-7; a possible D gene is TRBD2 (6 bases). This CDR3 has 15 residues. Trimming removed 0 bases from V and 3 bases from J, with 12 bases in between.

This clonotype was seen repeatedly, ten times or more. The CDR3 loop reads CASSQDLTAYEQYF. DNA of the CDR3: TGTGCCAGCAGCCAGGACCTCACCGCCTACGAGCAGTACTTC. V and J are TRBV6-2 or TRBV6-3 and TRBJ2-7; D remains ambiguous. V was clipped by 6 bases and J by 2 bases, with 14 bases between them. Germline CDR1 and CDR2: MNHEY and SVGEGT. This CDR3 is 14 amino acids long.

This sequence joins TRBV30 and TRBJ2-3; D may be TRBD1 or TRBD2 (6 bases each). The ends were cut back, 0 bases at V and 10 bases at J, with 23 bases in the middle. The V gene's germline CDR1 is GTSNPN and CDR2 SVGIG (reference sequence). This CDR3 contains 16 residues. CDR3 in amino acids: CAWSVKGGTPLLAQYF. The CDR3 DNA sequence: TGTGCCTGGAGTGTAAAGGGGGGTACTCCTCTTCTCGCGCAGTATTTT.

This clonotype turned up a few times. The chain carries TRBV11-3 and TRBJ2-6; D uncertain. From germline, CDR1 is SGHNT and CDR2 YENEEA. CDR3 size: 11 residues. V shed 2 bases and J shed 14 bases, with 7 bases lying between them. The CDR3 loop reads CASSLNGILTF. The DNA of the CDR3 is TGTGCCAGCAGCTTAAACGGAATCCTGACTTTC.

This clonotype was counted between two and nine times. The rearrangement joins TRBV3-1 to TRBJ2-3; 7 nucleotides match TRBD2. The CDR3 contains 16 residues. J was trimmed by 5 bases and V by 5 bases; bases with no gene match: 13. CDR1 is LGHDT, CDR2 YNNKEL, per germline (reference sequence). This CDR3 reads CASSFLSGTPGDTQYF. The CDR3 DNA reads TGTGCCAGCAGCTTCTTAAGCGGGACCCCTGGAGATACGCAGTATTTT.

V gene TRBV18 combines with J gene TRBJ2-5, with a possible D match to TRBD2 (6 bases). Trimming stripped 3 bases from V and 7 bases from J, with 9 bases between. The CDR3 extends over 12 amino acids. The germline CDR1 and CDR2 sequences are KGHSH and LQKENI. The CDR3 loop is CASSPAEGTQYF. CDR3 bases: TGTGCCAGCTCACCTGCGGAGGGGACCCAGTACTTC. Full variable domain (rest looked up from reference TRBV18 and TRBJ2-5): NAGVMQNPRHLVRRRGQEARLRCSPMKGHSHVYWYRQLPEEGLKFMVYLQKENIIDESGMPKERFSAEFPKEGPSILRIQQVVRGDSAAYFCASSPAEGTQYFGPGTRLLVL.

A few counts support this clonotype. The V and J genes are TRBV29-1 and TRBJ2-2; D may be TRBD1 or TRBD2 (5 bases each). The CDR3 runs 14 residues. The germline CDR1 and CDR2 sequences are SQVTM and ANQGSEA. The V end lost 7 bases, the J end lost 0 bases, and 12 bases lay between the germline ends. Written as DNA, the CDR3 is TGCAGCGGCTCCGGGACGTCGAACACCGGGGAGCTGTTTTTT. It translates to CSGSGTSNTGELFF.

This clonotype has a handful of counts. The V and J genes are TRBV4-1 and TRBJ2-4; weak D call: TRBD2 (5 bases). The V gene lost 7 bases and the J gene lost 0 bases, with 16 bases spanning the gap. The CDR3 has 16 amino acids. Germline V gene data show CDR1 as MGHRA and CDR2 as YSYEKL. This chain's CDR3 is CASTEQRLGAKNIQYF. DNA for the CDR3: TGCGCCAGCACCGAGCAGCGGTTGGGAGCCAAAAACATTCAGTACTTC.

The chain combines TRBV7-2 with TRBJ2-1; 8 positions agree with TRBD2. Germline-derived CDR1 and CDR2 are SGHTA and FQGNSA. V dropped 4 bases and J dropped 3; count of bases not matched to a gene: 8. The CDR3 has 16 residues. In nucleotides, the CDR3 is TGTGCCAGCAGCTCCCAAGCCGGGACTAGCTACAATGAGCAGTTCTTC. This sequence encodes CASSSQAGTSYNEQFF. The full variable domain, rest sourced from reference TRBV7-2 and TRBJ2-1, is GAGVSQSPSNKVTEKGKDVELRCDPISGHTALYWYRQSLGQGLEFLIYFQGNSAPDKSGLPSDRFSAERTGGSVSTLTIQRTQQEDSAVYLCASSSQAGTSYNEQFFGPGTRLTVL.

This clonotype showed up many times. V gene TRBV18 combines with J gene TRBJ2-5; D is ambiguous. V shed 8 bases and J shed 2 bases, with 12 bases lying between them. CDR3 size: 13 residues. Germline V gene data show CDR1 as KGHSH and CDR2 as LQKENI. This CDR3 is CASSRTAQETQYF. For the CDR3, the DNA is TGTGCCAGCAGCCGGACGGCTCAAGAGACCCAGTACTTC. Complete variable domain (other parts from reference TRBV18 and TRBJ2-5): NAGVMQNPRHLVRRRGQEARLRCSPMKGHSHVYWYRQLPEEGLKFMVYLQKENIIDESGMPKERFSAEFPKEGPSILRIQQVVRGDSAAYFCASSRTAQETQYFGPGTRLLVL.

This CDR3 reads CASRLDRESSGANVLTF. The CDR3 DNA reads as TGTGCCAGCAGGTTGGACAGGGAAAGCTCTGGGGCCAACGTCCTGACTTTC. The rearrangement links TRBV2 to TRBJ2-6; 8 nucleotides line up with TRBD1. Germline CDR1 and CDR2: SNHLY and FYNNEI. Trimming cost V 6 bases and J 0 bases; bases outside gene matches: 7. The CDR3 has 17 amino acids.

There are a few counts of this clonotype. J is TRBJ2-1 and V is TRBV5-1, with 9 bases identical to TRBD1. The CDR3 length is 17 residues. The junction had 18 bases not matched to a gene; V was cut back by 7 bases and J by 7 bases. The V gene's germline CDR1 is SGHRS and CDR2 YFSETQ. Here the CDR3 DNA reads TGCGCCAGCGGCCCCCTGACCGGGACAGGGACGTTGAATGAGCAGTTCTTC. This gives the protein CASGPLTGTGTLNEQFF.

J is TRBJ2-2 and V is TRBV11-3; D unclear. Trimming stripped 5 bases from V and 4 bases from J, with 5 bases between. CDR1 SGHNT and CDR2 YENEEA come from the germline V gene. The CDR3 runs 12 residues. Here the CDR3 reads CASSRITGELFF. CDR3 nucleotide sequence: TGTGCCAGCAGCAGGATCACCGGGGAGCTGTTTTTT.

The gene calls are TRBV11-3 and TRBJ2-5; the match to TRBD2 covers 10 bases. The J call is uncertain, as TRBJ2-7 better fits the DNA end. The CDR3 spans 17 residues. Germline V lookup: CDR1 SGHNT, CDR2 YENEEA. CDR3 protein: CASSPHMSGRAVYEQYF. As DNA, the CDR3 is TGTGCCAGCAGCCCCCATATGAGCGGGAGGGCCGTTTACGAGCAGTACTTC.

The chain uses TRBV6-5 and TRBJ1-2, with 7 positions matching TRBD1. J gave up 1 base and V 4 bases, and 0 bases lay outside the gene matches. Per the germline V gene, CDR1 is MNHEY and CDR2 is SVGAGI. The CDR3 is made up of 13 amino acids. The CDR3 sequence: CASSWDSNYGYTF. CDR3 coding DNA: TGTGCCAGCAGTTGGGACAGTAACTATGGCTACACCTTC.

The chain joins TRBV25-1 to TRBJ1-5; TRBD1 is a possible D gene (5 bases). The CDR3 has 16 amino acids. Germline CDR1 reads MGHDK; CDR2 reads SYGVNS. The V end lost 3 bases, the J end lost 3 bases, and 15 bases lay between the germline ends. The CDR3 loop reads CASSDGAMLFNQPQHF. For the CDR3, the DNA is TGTGCCAGCAGTGATGGGGCTATGTTGTTCAATCAGCCCCAGCATTTT.

This sequence joins TRBV6-2 or TRBV6-3 and TRBJ2-3; D gene unclear. The CDR3 runs to 13 residues. Germline-derived CDR1 and CDR2 are MNHEY and SVGEGT. The V gene lost 6 bases and the J gene lost 3 bases, with 10 bases spanning the gap. This CDR3 reads CASSTYETDTQYF. CDR3 DNA: TGTGCCAGCAGCACGTACGAAACAGATACGCAGTATTTT.

V gene TRBV15 combines with J gene TRBJ2-3; D gene uncertain. Germline V gene data show CDR1 as LNHNV and CDR2 as YYDKDF (reference sequence). V was clipped by 1 base and J by 0 bases, with 8 bases between them. This CDR3 spans 15 amino acids. For the CDR3, the DNA is TGTGCCACCAGCAGAGTACAAGCTAGCACAGATACGCAGTATTTT. Translating gives CATSRVQASTDTQYF.

The chain combines TRBV7-9 with TRBJ2-7; maybe TRBD2 (5 bases). This CDR3 is built from 15 residues. Germline CDR1 reads SEHNR; CDR2 reads FQNEAQ (reference sequence). Trimming shortened V by 5 bases and J by 1 base, and 15 bases separated the two germline ends. CDR3 sequence reads: CASSTIRDPSYEQYF. CDR3 nucleotide sequence: TGTGCCAGCAGCACCATCCGGGATCCTTCCTACGAGCAGTACTTC.

The count of this clonotype is one. A much bigger clone sits one base away, suggesting this may be a read error. V gene TRBV6-5 combines with J gene TRBJ2-4, with 9 bases identical to TRBD2. With the DNA end fitting TRBJ2-7 better, the J assignment may be wrong. The CDR3 has 13 amino acids. CDR1 and CDR2 (germline): MNHEY, SVGAGI. CDR3 sequence reads: CASSYSGSCEQYF. CDR3 DNA: TGTGCCAGCAGTTATAGCGGGAGTTGCGAGCAGTACTTC.

V usage is TRBV7-7 and J usage is TRBJ2-5, with D perhaps matching TRBD1 (6 bases). The ends were cut back, 3 bases at V and 1 base at J, with 9 bases in the middle. The CDR3 sequence is 14 residues long. CDR1 and CDR2 (germline): SSHAT, FNYEAQ (reference sequence). CDR3 DNA: TGTGCCAGCAGCTTCGACAGGCGCCAAGAGACCCAGTACTTC. Protein sequence: CASSFDRRQETQYF.

There are a few counts of this clonotype. CDR3 sequence: CASSVAEVNEQFF. The CDR3 bases are TGTGCCAGCAGCGTAGCAGAGGTCAATGAGCAGTTCTTC. V is TRBV9 and J is TRBJ2-1; the D is unclear. Germline-derived CDR1 and CDR2 are SGDLS and YYNGEE. CDR3 length: 13 amino acids. Trimming cost V 0 bases and J 6 bases, with 7 bases left between them.

As concerns this clonotype: Germline and junction disagree at one end, which may indicate a read error. V gene TRBV20-1 combines with J gene TRBJ2-1, with D tentatively TRBD2 (5 bases). The CDR3 extends over 10 amino acids. CDR1 is DFQATT and CDR2 is SNEGSKA in the germline V gene (reference sequence). The CDR3 spells CRASTPQQFF. The CDR3 DNA follows: TGCAGGGCTAGCACACCCCAGCAGTTCTTC.